This record covers a single TCR beta chain. The antigen is not known. Assay: immunoSEQ multiplex PCR; the TCRdb copy retains only in-frame clones and omits some. The sample includes over a million clones, approximately 98% of them seen just once. CDR1 SGDLS and CDR2 YYNGEE come from the germline V gene. This CDR3 has 13 residues. Trimming stripped 2 bases from V and 4 bases from J, with 9 bases between. This sample is drawn from a study of shared clonotypes between healthy human individuals. The donors were all Caucasian adults (living in Nashville, Tennessee). Naive CD4+ cells were CD45RA-selected; the remaining cells were memory. Whole-study findings and limits: There were few donors, and this limited the genetic and exposure-history diversity represented. Despite large depth, sorted-subset datasets appeared incompletely sequenced.

The sequenced material came from naive CD4+ T cells sorted from blood. The sample's subset: CD45RA+ positively selected. The genes are TRBV9 and TRBJ2-5; D gene uncertain. The TCR was taken from a man aged 25-40 years in good health. For the CDR3, the DNA is TGTGCCAGCAGCGTTGGGGTGGCAGAGACCCAGTACTTC. Protein sequence: CASSVGVAETQYF.